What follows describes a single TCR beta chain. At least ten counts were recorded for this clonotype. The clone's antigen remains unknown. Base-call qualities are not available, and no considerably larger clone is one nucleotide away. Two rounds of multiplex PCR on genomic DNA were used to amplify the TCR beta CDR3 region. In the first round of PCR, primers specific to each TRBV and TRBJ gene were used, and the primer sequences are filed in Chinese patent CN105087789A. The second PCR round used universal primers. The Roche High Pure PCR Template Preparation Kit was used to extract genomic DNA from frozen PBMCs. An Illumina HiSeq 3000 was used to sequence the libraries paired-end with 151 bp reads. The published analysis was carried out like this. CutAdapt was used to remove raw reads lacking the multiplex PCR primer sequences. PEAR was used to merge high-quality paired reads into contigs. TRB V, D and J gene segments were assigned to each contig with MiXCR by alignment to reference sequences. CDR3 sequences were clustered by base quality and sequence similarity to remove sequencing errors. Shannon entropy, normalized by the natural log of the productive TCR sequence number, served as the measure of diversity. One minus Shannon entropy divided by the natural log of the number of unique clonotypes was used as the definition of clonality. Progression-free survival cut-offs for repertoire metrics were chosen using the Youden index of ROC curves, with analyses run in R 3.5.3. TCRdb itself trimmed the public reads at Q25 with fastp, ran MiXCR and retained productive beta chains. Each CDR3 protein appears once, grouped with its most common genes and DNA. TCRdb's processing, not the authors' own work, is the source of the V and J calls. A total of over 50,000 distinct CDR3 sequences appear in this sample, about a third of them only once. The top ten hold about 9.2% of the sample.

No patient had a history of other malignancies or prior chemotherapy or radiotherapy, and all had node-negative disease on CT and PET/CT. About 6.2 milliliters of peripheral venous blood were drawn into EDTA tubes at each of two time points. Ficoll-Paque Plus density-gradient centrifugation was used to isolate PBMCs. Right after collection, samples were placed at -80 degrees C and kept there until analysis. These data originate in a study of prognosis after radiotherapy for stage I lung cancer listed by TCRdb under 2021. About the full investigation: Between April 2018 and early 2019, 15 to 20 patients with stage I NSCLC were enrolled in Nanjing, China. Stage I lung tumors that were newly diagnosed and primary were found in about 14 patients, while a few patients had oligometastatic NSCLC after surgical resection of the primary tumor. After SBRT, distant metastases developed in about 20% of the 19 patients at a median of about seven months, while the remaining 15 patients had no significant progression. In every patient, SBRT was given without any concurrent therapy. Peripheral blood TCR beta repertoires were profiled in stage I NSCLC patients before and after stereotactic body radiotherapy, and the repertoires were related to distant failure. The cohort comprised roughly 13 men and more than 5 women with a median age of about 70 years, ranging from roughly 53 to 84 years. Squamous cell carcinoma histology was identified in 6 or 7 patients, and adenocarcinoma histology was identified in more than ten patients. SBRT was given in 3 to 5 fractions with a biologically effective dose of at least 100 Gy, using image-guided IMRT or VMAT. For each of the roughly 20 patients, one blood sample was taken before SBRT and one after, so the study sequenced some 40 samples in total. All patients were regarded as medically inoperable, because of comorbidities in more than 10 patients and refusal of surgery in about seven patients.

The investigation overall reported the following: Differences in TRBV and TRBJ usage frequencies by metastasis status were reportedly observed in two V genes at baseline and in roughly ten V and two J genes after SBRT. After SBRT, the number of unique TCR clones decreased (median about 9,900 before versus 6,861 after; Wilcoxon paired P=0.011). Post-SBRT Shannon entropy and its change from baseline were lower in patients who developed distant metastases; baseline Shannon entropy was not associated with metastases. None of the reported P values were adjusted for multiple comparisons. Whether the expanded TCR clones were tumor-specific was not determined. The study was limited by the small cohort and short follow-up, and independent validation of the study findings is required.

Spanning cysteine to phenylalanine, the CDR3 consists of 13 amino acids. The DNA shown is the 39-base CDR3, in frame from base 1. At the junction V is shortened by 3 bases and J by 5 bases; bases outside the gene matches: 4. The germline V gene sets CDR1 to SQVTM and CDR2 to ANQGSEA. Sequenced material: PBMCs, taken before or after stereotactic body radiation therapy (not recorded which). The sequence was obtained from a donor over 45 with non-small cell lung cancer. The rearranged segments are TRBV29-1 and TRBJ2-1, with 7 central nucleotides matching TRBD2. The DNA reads TGCAGCGTTGAGGTGGGGAGGGACAATGAGCAGTTCTTC. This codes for CSVEVGRDNEQFF.